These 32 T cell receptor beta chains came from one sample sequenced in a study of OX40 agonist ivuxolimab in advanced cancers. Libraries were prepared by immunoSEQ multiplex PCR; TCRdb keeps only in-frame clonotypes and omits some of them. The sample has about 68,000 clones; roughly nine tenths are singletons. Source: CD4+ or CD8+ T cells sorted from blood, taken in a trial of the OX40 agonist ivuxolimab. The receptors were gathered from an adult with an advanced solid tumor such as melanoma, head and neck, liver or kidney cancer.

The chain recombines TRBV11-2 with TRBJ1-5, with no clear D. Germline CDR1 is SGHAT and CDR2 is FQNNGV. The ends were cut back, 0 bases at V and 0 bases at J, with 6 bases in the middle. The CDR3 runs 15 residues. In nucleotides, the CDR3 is TGTGCCAGCAGCTTAGAGGGCTATAGCAATCAGCCCCAGCATTTT. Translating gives CASSLEGYSNQPQHF. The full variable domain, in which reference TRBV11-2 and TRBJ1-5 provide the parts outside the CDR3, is EAGVAQSPRYKIIEKRQSVAFWCNPISGHATLYWYQQILGQGPKLLIQFQNNGVVDDSQLPKDRFSAERLKGVDSTLKIQPAKLEDSAVYLCASSLEGYSNQPQHFGDGTRLSIL.

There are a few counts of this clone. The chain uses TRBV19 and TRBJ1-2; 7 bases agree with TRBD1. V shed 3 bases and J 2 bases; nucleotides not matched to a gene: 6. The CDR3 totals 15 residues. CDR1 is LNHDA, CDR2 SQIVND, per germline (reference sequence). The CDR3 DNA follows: TGTGCCAGTAGTATCCCGACAGGGCGAAACTATGGCTACACCTTC. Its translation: CASSIPTGRNYGYTF.

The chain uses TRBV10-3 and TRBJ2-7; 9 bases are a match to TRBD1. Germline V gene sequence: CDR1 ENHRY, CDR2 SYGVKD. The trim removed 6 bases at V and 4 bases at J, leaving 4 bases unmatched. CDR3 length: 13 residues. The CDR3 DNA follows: TGTGCCATCAGCGGGACAGGGAGGTACGAGCAGTACTTC. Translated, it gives CAISGTGRYEQYF.

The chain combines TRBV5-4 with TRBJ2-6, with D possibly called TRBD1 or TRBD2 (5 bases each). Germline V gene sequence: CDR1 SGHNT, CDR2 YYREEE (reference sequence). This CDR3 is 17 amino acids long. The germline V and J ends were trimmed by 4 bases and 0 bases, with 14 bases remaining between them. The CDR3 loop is CASSPPGLPSGANVLTF. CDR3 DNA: TGTGCCAGCAGCCCGCCGGGGCTCCCCTCTGGGGCCAACGTCCTGACTTTC.

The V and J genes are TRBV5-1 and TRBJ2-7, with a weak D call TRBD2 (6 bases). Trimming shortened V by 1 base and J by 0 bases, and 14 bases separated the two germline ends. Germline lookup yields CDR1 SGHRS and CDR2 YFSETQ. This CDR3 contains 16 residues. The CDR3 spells CASSLKGGGSSYEQYF. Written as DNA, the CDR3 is TGCGCCAGCAGCTTGAAGGGCGGAGGGAGCTCCTACGAGCAGTACTTC.

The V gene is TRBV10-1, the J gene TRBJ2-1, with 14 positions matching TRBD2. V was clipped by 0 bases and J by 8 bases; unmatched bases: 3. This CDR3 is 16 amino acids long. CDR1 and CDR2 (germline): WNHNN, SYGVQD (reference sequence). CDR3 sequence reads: CASSESGLAGGDEQFF. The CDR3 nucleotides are TGCGCCAGCAGTGAGTCCGGACTAGCGGGAGGCGATGAGCAGTTCTTC.

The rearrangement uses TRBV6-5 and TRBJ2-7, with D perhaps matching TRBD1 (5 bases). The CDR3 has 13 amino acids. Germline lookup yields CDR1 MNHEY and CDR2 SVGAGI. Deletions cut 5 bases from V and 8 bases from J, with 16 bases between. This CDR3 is CASSTPLGAKQYF. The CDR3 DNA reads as TGTGCCAGCAGTACACCCCTTGGGGCAAAGCAGTACTTC.

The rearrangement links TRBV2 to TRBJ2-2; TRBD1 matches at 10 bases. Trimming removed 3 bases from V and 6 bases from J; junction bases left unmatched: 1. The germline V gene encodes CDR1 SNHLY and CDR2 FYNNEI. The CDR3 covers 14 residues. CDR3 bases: TGTGCCAGCAGTGAGGACAGGGGGGCCGGGGAGCTGTTTTTT. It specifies CASSEDRGAGELFF.

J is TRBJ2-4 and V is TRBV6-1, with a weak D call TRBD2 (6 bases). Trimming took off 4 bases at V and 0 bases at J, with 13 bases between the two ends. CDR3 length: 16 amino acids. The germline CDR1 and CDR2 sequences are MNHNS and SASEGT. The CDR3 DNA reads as TGTGCCAGCAGTGGAATAGCGGTTATAGCCAAAAACATTCAGTACTTC. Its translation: CASSGIAVIAKNIQYF.

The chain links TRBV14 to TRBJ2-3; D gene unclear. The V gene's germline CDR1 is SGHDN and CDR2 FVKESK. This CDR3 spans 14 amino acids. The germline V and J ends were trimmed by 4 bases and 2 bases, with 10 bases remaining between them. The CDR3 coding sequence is TGTGCCAGCAGCCCCTTCCTCCTCACAGATACGCAGTATTTT. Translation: CASSPFLLTDTQYF.

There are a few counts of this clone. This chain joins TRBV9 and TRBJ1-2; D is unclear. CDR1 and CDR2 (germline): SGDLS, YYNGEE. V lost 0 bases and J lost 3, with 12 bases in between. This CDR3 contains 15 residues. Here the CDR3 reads CASSVEEGADYGYTF. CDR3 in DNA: TGTGCCAGCAGCGTAGAGGAGGGAGCAGACTATGGCTACACCTTC.

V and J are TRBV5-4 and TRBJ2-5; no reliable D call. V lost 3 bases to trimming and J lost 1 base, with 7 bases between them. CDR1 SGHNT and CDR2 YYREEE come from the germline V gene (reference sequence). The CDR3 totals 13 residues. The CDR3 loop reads CASSSASQETQYF. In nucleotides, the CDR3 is TGTGCCAGCAGCTCAGCCAGCCAAGAGACCCAGTACTTC.

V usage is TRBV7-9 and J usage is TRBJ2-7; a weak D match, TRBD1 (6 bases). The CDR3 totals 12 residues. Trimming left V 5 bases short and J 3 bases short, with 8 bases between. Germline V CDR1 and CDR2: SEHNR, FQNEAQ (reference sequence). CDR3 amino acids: CASSGQSYEQYF. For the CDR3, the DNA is TGTGCCAGCAGCGGACAGAGCTACGAGCAGTACTTC.

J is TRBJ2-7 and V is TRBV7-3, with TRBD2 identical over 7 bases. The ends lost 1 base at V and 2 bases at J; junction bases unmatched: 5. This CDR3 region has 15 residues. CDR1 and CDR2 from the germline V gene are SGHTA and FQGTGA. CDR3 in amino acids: CASSLNYGLAYEQYF. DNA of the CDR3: TGTGCCAGCAGCTTAAATTATGGACTAGCCTACGAGCAGTACTTC. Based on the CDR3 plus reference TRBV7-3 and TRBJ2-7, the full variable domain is GAGVSQTPSNKVTEKGKYVELRCDPISGHTALYWYRQSLGQGPEFLIYFQGTGAADDSGLPNDRFFAVRPEGSVSTLKIQRTERGDSAVYLCASSLNYGLAYEQYFGPGTRLTVT.

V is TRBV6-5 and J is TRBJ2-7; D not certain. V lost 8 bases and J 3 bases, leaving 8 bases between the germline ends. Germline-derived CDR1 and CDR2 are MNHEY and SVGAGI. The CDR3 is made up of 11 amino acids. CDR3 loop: CASQRDYEQYF. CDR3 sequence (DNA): TGTGCCAGCCAGCGCGACTACGAGCAGTACTTC.

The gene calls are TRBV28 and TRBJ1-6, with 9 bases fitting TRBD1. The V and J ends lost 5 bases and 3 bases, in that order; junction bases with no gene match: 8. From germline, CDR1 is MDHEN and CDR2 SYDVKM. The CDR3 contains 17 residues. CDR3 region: CASSTTGTGSYNSPLHF. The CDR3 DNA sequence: TGTGCCAGCAGTACAACCGGGACAGGGAGCTATAATTCACCCCTCCACTTT.

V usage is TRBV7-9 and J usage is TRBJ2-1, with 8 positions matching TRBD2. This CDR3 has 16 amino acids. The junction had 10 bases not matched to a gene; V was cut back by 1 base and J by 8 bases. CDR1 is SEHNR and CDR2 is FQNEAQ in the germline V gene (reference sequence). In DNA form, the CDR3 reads TGTGCCAGCAGCTTAGTAACGGGAGGGCCTAGCGATGAGCAGTTCTTC. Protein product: CASSLVTGGPSDEQFF.

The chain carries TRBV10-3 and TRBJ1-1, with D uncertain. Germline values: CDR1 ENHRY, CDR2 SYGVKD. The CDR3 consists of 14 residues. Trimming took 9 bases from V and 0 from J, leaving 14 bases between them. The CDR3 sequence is CAITKDRLNTEAFF. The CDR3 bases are TGTGCCATAACAAAGGACCGGCTGAACACTGAAGCTTTCTTT.

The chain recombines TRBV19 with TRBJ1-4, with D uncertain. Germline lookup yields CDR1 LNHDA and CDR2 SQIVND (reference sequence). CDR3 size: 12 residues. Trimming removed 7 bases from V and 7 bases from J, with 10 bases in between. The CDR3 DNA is TGTGCCAGTAAATCGGGTGGTGAAAAACTGTTTTTT. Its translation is CASKSGGEKLFF. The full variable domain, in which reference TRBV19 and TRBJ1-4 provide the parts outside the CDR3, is DGGITQSPKYLFRKEGQNVTLSCEQNLNHDAMYWYRQDPGQGLRLIYYSQIVNDFQKGDIAEGYSVSREKKESFPLTVTSAQKNPTAFYLCASKSGGEKLFFGSGTQLSVL.

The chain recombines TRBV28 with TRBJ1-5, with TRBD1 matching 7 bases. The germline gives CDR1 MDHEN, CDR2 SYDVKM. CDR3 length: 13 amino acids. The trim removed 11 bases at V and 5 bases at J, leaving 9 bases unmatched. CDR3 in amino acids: CASLTGDHQPQHF. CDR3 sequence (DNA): TGTGCCTCCCTAACAGGGGATCATCAGCCCCAGCATTTT.

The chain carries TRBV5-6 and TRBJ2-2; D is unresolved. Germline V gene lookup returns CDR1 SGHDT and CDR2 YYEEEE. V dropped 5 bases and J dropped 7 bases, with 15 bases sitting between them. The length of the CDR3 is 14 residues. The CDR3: CASSRKFGGGELFF. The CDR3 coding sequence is TGTGCCAGCAGTCGGAAGTTCGGCGGCGGGGAGCTGTTTTTT.

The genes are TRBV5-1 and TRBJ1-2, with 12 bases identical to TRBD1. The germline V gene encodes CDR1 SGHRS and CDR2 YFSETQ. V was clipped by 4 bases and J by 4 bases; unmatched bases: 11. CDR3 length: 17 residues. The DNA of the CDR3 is TGCGCCAGCAGCGCGGGGACAGGGGGCAATTCTCTCTATGGCTACACCTTC. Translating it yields CASSAGTGGNSLYGYTF.

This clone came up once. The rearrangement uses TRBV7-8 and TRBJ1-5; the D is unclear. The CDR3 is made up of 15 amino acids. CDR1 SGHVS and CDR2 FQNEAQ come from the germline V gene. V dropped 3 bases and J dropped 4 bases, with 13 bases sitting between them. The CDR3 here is CASSLEKGHNQPQHF. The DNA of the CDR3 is TGTGCCAGCAGCTTGGAAAAGGGCCATAATCAGCCCCAGCATTTT.

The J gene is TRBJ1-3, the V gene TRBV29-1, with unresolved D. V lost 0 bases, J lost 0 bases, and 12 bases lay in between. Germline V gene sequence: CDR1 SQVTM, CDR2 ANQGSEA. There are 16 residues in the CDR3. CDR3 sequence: CSVEDPGRRSGNTIYF. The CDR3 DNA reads TGCAGCGTTGAAGACCCCGGGAGACGCTCTGGAAACACCATATATTTT. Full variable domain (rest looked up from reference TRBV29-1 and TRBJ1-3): SAVISQKPSRDICQRGTSLTIQCQVDSQVTMMFWYRQQPGQSLTLIATANQGSEATYESGFVIDKFPISRPNLTFSTLTVSNMSPEDSSIYLCSVEDPGRRSGNTIYFGEGSWLTVV.

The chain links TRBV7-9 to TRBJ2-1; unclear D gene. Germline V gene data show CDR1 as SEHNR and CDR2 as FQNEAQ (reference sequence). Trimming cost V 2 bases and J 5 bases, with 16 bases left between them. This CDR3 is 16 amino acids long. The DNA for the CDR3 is TGTGCCAGCAGCTTACCGGCGGCCCAAGGGCACAATGAGCAGTTCTTC. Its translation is CASSLPAAQGHNEQFF. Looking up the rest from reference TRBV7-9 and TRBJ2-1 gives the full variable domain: DTGVSQNPRHKITKRGQNVTFRCDPISEHNRLYWYRQTLGQGPEFLTYFQNEAQLEKSRLLSDRFSAERPKGSFSTLEIQRTEQGDSAMYLCASSLPAAQGHNEQFFGPGTRLTVL.

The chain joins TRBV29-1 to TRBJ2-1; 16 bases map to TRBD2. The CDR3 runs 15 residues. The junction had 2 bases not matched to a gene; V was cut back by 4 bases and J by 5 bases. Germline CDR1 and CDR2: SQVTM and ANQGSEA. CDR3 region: CSVAGTSGRDNEQFF. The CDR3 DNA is TGCAGCGTTGCCGGGACTAGCGGGAGGGACAATGAGCAGTTCTTC.

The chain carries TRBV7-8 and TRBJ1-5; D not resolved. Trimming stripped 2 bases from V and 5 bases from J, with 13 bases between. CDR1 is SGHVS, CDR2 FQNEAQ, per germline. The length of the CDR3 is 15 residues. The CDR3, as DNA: TGTGCCAGCAGCTTATCTGCCAACGAACATCAGCCCCAGCATTTT. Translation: CASSLSANEHQPQHF.

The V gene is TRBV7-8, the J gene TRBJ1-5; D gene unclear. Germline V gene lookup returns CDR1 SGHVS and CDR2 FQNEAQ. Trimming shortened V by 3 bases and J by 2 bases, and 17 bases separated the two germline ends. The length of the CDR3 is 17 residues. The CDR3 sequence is CASSLSGIGFGNQPQHF. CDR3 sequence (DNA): TGTGCCAGCAGCTTGTCCGGCATCGGATTCGGCAATCAGCCCCAGCATTTT.

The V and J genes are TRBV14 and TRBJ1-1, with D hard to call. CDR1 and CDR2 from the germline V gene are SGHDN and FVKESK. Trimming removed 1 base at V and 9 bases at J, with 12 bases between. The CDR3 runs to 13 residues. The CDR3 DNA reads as TGTGCCAGCAGCCAAGTCGACAAGTCCCAAGCTTTCTTT. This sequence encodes CASSQVDKSQAFF.

The CDR3: CASSQDRGNSIPRSYNEQFF. CDR3 in DNA: TGCGCCAGCAGCCAAGATCGAGGCAATAGCATCCCAAGGTCCTACAATGAGCAGTTCTTC. This chain joins TRBV4-1 and TRBJ2-1; unclear D gene. Germline V gene data show CDR1 as MGHRA and CDR2 as YSYEKL. Trimming pared 0 bases from V and 1 base from J, leaving 22 bases between. The CDR3 is 20 amino acids.

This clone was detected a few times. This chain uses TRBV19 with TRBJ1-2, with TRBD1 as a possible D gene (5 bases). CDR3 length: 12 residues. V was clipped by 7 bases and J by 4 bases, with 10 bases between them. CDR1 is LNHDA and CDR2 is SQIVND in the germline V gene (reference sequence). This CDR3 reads CASKGTFYGYTF. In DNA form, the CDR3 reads TGTGCCAGTAAGGGGACCTTCTATGGCTACACCTTC.

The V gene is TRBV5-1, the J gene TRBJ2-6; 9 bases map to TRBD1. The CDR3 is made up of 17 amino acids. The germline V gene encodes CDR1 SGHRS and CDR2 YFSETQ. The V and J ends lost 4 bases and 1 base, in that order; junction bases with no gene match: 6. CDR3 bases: TGCGCCAGCAGCGGCGCCGGGACAGGGTCTGGGGCCAACGTCCTGACTTTC. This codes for CASSGAGTGSGANVLTF.